This is a list of T cell receptor beta chains from one sample in a study of cytomegalovirus exposure and HLA in healthy donors. Here immunoSEQ multiplex PCR was the method, and the copy in TCRdb shows in-frame clones only, minus some. This sample has some 250,000 clones, with roughly 80% found just once. Material: PBMCs. These receptors were taken from a woman aged 40-49 years in good health and CMV-seropositive. Each CDR3 is given without its conserved first and last residue. Each record gives: D gene, V gene, CDR3 protein. D genes are given only for firm matches.

. TRBV11-2 ASSPLGRGNTEAF
. TRBV7-3 ASSLRGVGSTDTQY
TRBD1 TRBV5-8 ASSRTGGGYGYT
TRBD1 TRBV4-2 ASSLEPRQGYEQY
TRBD1 TRBV9 ASTPGQGALYGYT
TRBD1 TRBV4-1 ASSQGRGPPRYNSPLH
. TRBV7-8 ASSLATTGSNEKLF
TRBD1 TRBV5-4 ASSGRTGDYNEQF
TRBD1 TRBV27 ASSSDRASGANVLT
. TRBV7-9 SSSNSYEQY
. TRBV19 ASSLDSLSYGYT
. TRBV14 ASSLRGGQGFEQY
. TRBV29-1 SVDGQGSGELF
. TRBV15 ATSRPSSGANVLT
. TRBV6-6 ASSPQGIDYGYT
. TRBV19 ASSTRTLRDTYNSPLH
TRBD1 TRBV6-5 ASSYTSGQGGYGYT
. TRBV9 ASSLYGRGPPYEQY
TRBD1 TRBV7-2 ASSLAHRGPYEQY
. TRBV7-8 ASSYRGAGYGYT
TRBD2 TRBV6-1 ASSVRGSEQY
TRBD1 TRBV13 ASSPNRGDSGNTIY
TRBD2 TRBV19 ASSKGLAGGRVSYNEQF
TRBD2 TRBV7-2 ASSSRTSGTDTQY
TRBD1 TRBV27 ASSSLQGAGETQY
TRBD1 TRBV5-4 ASSPGQGAGETQY
. TRBV2 ASSNIQDSNQPQH
. TRBV30 AWRAPGFYEQY
. TRBV7-8 ASSFGGSLAYYNEQF
. TRBV15 ATSSRSTGRNEKLF
. TRBV10-1 ASSEAGRDYEQY
. TRBV29-1 SVERSQETQY
TRBD2 TRBV11-3 ASSLGGRLAGAVGETQY
TRBD2 TRBV11-3 ASSLPWGAGGSYEQY
. TRBV11-2 ASSFNYGGAETDYGYT
TRBD2 TRBV13 ASSSRESTDTQY
TRBD1 TRBV5-4 ASGQDRGPEKLF
TRBD1 TRBV5-6 ASSFRGSATNEKLF
TRBD1 TRBV29-1 SVWVGTGGNQPQH
TRBD2 TRBV5-1 ASSLPRPSGRRESYNEQF
TRBD2 TRBV27 ASLGRGVSQETQY
TRBD2 TRBV14 ASSQGLAYETQY
TRBD2 TRBV4-2 ASSHSRGKIEQY
TRBD1 TRBV6-5 ASSPQGVAKNIQY